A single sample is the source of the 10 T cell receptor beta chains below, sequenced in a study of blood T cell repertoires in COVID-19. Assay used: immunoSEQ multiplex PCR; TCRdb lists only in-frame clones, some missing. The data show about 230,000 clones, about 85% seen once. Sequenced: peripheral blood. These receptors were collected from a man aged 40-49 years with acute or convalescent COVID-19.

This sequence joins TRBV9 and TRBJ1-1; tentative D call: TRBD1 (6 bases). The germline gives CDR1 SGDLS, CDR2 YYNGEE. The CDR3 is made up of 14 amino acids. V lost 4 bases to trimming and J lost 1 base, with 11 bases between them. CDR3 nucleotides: TGTGCCAGCAGCCCTGGACAGCGGAACACTGAAGCTTTCTTT. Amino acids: CASSPGQRNTEAFF. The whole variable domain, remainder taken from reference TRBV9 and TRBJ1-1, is DSGVTQTPKHLITATGQRVTLRCSPRSGDLSVYWYQQSLDQGLQFLIQYYNGEERAKGNILERFSAQQFPDLHSELNLSSLELGDSALYFCASSPGQRNTEAFFGQGTRLTVV.

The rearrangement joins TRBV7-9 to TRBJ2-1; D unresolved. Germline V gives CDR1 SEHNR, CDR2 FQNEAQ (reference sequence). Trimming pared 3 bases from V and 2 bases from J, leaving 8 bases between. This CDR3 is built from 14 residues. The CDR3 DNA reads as TGTGCCAGCAGCTTGAGCCCCGCCTACAATGAGCAGTTCTTC. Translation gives CASSLSPAYNEQFF. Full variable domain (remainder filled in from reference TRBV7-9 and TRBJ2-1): DTGVSQNPRHKITKRGQNVTFRCDPISEHNRLYWYRQTLGQGPEFLTYFQNEAQLEKSRLLSDRFSAERPKGSFSTLEIQRTEQGDSAMYLCASSLSPAYNEQFFGPGTRLTVL.

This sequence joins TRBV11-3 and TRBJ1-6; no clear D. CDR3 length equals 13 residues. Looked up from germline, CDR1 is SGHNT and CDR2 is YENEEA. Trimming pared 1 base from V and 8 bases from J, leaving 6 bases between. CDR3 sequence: CASSLAPDSPLHF. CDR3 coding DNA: TGTGCCAGCAGCTTAGCCCCAGATTCACCCCTCCACTTT.

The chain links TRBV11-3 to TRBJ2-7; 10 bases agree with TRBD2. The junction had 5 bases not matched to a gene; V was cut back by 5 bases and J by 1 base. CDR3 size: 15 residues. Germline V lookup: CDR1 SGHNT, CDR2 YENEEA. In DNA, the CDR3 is TGTGCCAGCAGCGCTAGCGGGGGAGGTTCCTACGAGCAGTACTTC. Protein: CASSASGGGSYEQYF.

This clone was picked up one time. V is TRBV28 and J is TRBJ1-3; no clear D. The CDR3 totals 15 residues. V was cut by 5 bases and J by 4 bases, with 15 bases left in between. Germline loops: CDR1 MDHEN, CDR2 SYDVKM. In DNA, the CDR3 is TGTGCCAGCAGTAGCCCAGCGGCGGGGGGAAACACCATATATTTT. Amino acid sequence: CASSSPAAGGNTIYF.

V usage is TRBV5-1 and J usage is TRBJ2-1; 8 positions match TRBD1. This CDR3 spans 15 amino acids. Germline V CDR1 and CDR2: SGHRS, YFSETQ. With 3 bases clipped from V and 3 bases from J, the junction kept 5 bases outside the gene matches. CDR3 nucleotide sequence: TGCGCCAGCAGCTCAACAGGGGGTGGCTACAATGAGCAGTTCTTC. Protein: CASSSTGGGYNEQFF.

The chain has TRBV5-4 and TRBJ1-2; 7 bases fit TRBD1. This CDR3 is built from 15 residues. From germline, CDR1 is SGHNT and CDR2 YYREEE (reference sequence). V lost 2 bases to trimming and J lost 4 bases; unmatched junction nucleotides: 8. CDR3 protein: CASSLGTVLAYGYTF. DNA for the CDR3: TGTGCCAGCAGCTTAGGGACAGTCCTCGCCTATGGCTACACCTTC.

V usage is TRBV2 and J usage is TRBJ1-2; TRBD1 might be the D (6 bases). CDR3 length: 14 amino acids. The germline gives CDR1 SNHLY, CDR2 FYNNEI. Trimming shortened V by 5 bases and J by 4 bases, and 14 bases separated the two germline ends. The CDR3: CASSTQGASYGYTF. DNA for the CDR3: TGTGCCAGCAGTACACAGGGAGCAAGCTATGGCTACACCTTC.

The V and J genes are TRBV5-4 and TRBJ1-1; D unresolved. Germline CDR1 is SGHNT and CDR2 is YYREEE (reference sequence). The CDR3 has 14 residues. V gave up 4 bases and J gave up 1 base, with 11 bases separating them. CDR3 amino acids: CASSPTIQNTEAFF. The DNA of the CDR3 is TGTGCCAGCAGCCCAACAATACAGAACACTGAAGCTTTCTTT.

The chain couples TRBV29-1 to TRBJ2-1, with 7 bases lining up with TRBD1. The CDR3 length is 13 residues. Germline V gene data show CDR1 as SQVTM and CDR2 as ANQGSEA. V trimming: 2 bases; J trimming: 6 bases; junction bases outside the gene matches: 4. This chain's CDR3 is CSVERGQINEQFF. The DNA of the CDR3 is TGCAGCGTTGAAAGGGGGCAGATCAATGAGCAGTTCTTC.